This entry lists 31 T cell receptor beta chains sequenced from one sample in a study of OX40 agonist ivuxolimab in advanced cancers. The receptor library was made with the immunoSEQ multiplex PCR assay. In TCRdb, the immuneACCESS table is reduced to in-frame sequences with V and J assigned. These tables do not hold every clone; where another copy was compared, an unresolved V gene accounts for under half, and the others remain unexplained. The sample includes 25,000 to 40,000 clones, with roughly 82% observed a single time. The ten largest clones take up roughly a fifth of the sample. This specimen consisted of CD4+ or CD8+ T cells sorted from blood, obtained in a trial of the OX40 agonist ivuxolimab. All receptors derive from an adult with an advanced solid tumor such as melanoma, head and neck, liver or kidney cancer.

This clone appeared a few times. At one end the junction does not follow the germline gene, possibly because of a read error. The chain is built from TRBV2 and TRBJ2-7, with D perhaps TRBD2 (6 bases). The V gene's germline CDR1 is SNHLY and CDR2 FYNNEI. This CDR3 is built from 12 residues. The CDR3 sequence: CASRQIPGTPKF. The DNA of the CDR3 is TGTGCCAGCAGGCAGATCCCCGGGACTCCGAAGTTC.

The chain joins TRBV2 to TRBJ2-3; TRBD2 aligns across 7 bases. The germline CDR1 and CDR2 sequences are SNHLY and FYNNEI. V gave up 10 bases and J gave up 3 bases; unmatched junction bases: 10. The CDR3 length is 14 residues. CDR3 sequence: CAITTSMGTDTQYF. In nucleotides, the CDR3 is TGTGCCATCACGACTAGCATGGGAACAGATACGCAGTATTTT. The full variable domain, in which reference TRBV2 and TRBJ2-3 provide the parts outside the CDR3, is EPEVTQTPSHQVTQMGQEVILRCVPISNHLYFYWYRQILGQKVEFLVSFYNNEISEKSEIFDDQFSVERPDGSNFTLKIRSTKLEDSAMYFCAITTSMGTDTQYFGPGTRLTVL.

The chain employs TRBV10-3 and TRBJ2-3, with D possibly matching TRBD1 (6 bases). Germline V lookup: CDR1 ENHRY, CDR2 SYGVKD. The CDR3 is made up of 13 amino acids. Trimming removed 4 bases at V and 3 bases at J, with 8 bases between. This CDR3 is CAISGTVTDTQYF. CDR3 DNA sequence: TGTGCCATCAGTGGGACAGTGACAGATACGCAGTATTTT.

V and J are TRBV6-5 and TRBJ2-1; D call uncertain. CDR3 length: 13 amino acids. CDR1 is MNHEY and CDR2 is SVGAGI in the germline V gene. The V gene lost 6 bases and the J gene lost 6 bases, with 12 bases spanning the gap. The CDR3, as DNA: TGTGCCAGCAGAAAAACCCTCGGCAATGAGCAGTTCTTC. It codes for CASRKTLGNEQFF.

The V call is TRBV29-1, the J call TRBJ1-1, with D hard to call. The CDR3 runs 10 residues. V gave up 5 bases and J gave up 0 bases, with 1 base separating them. Germline lookup yields CDR1 SQVTM and CDR2 ANQGSEA. The CDR3 here is CSVMNTEAFF. The CDR3 DNA is TGCAGCGTTATGAACACTGAAGCTTTCTTT.

This chain connects TRBV7-3 to TRBJ2-1, with 8 bases that match TRBD1. The CDR3 sequence is 15 residues long. Germline V gene sequence: CDR1 SGHTA, CDR2 FQGTGA. With V trimmed by 2 bases and J by 8 bases, 8 bases remained unmatched. DNA for the CDR3: TGTGCCAGCAGCTTAGGGTCACAGGGGGTTGATGAGCAGTTCTTC. Translated: CASSLGSQGVDEQFF.

This clone was observed a handful of times. This chain links TRBV10-3 with TRBJ2-7, with 7 positions matching TRBD1. This CDR3 is 13 amino acids long. J was trimmed by 3 bases and V by 5 bases; bases with no gene match: 4. Looked up from germline, CDR1 is ENHRY and CDR2 is SYGVKD. Written as DNA, the CDR3 is TGTGCCATCAGTAAGGACAGGTTCTACGAGCAGTACTTC. It is translated as CAISKDRFYEQYF.

The sample holds one count of this clone. The identical CDR3 is also encoded by other nucleotide sequences in the sample. This rearrangement joins TRBV28 to TRBJ2-3; D ambiguous. The V and J ends lost 8 bases and 6 bases respectively, with 15 bases between them. Germline CDR1 reads MDHEN; CDR2 reads SYDVKM. The CDR3 is 13 residues long. CDR3 nucleotide sequence: TGTGCCAGCGCGCCATTTATGACGGATACGCAGTATTTT. Its protein is CASAPFMTDTQYF.

This chain links TRBV7-8 with TRBJ2-7; 8 nucleotides agree with TRBD1. This CDR3 comprises 14 residues. Germline assignment: CDR1 SGHVS and CDR2 FQNEAQ. V lost 3 bases, J lost 4 bases, and 5 bases stayed unmatched. Here the CDR3 DNA reads TGTGCCAGCAGCTTGCTGGACAGGGCGTACGAGCAGTACTTC. It is translated as CASSLLDRAYEQYF.

This clone turned up a few times. This sequence joins TRBV11-2 and TRBJ2-1; D is perhaps TRBD1 (7 bases). The CDR3 consists of 16 residues. Germline CDR1 reads SGHAT; CDR2 reads FQNNGV. Trimming removed 8 bases at V and 1 base at J, with 18 bases between. The CDR3 coding sequence is TGTGCCAGCTCAGGGGGGCCAGGTTTGTCCTACAATGAGCAGTTCTTC. Translation: CASSGGPGLSYNEQFF.

The gene calls are TRBV28 and TRBJ2-2; D is ambiguous. The CDR3 runs to 15 residues. Germline CDR1 is MDHEN and CDR2 is SYDVKM. V was clipped by 3 bases and J by 0 bases, with 8 bases between them. The CDR3, as DNA: TGTGCCAGCAGTTTCGTCAGTGCGAACACCGGGGAGCTGTTTTTT. The encoded protein is CASSFVSANTGELFF.

CDR3 in DNA: TGCGCCAGCAGCTTCCAGGGGGATAATGAAAAACTGTTTTTT. Protein sequence: CASSFQGDNEKLFF. The V and J genes are TRBV5-1 and TRBJ1-4, with 7 bases matching TRBD1. The CDR3 covers 14 residues. Germline V gene lookup returns CDR1 SGHRS and CDR2 YFSETQ. With 2 bases clipped from V and 4 bases from J, the junction kept 2 bases outside the gene matches. Supplemented by reference TRBV5-1 and TRBJ1-4, the full variable domain reads KAGVTQTPRYLIKTRGQQVTLSCSPISGHRSVSWYQQTPGQGLQFLFEYFSETQRNKGNFPGRFSGRQFSNSRSEMNVSTLELGDSALYLCASSFQGDNEKLFFGSGTQLSVL.

The rearrangement links TRBV5-4 to TRBJ2-1; D tentatively reads TRBD1 or TRBD2 (5 bases each). CDR1 is SGHNT and CDR2 is YYREEE in the germline V gene (reference sequence). The V end lost 2 bases, the J end lost 8 bases, and 14 bases lay between the germline ends. This CDR3 is 14 amino acids long. CDR3 coding DNA: TGTGCCAGCAGCTTTGGGGCTAGCATCGATGAGCAGTTCTTC. Translated, it gives CASSFGASIDEQFF. The complete variable domain, with remaining parts taken from reference TRBV5-4 and TRBJ2-1, reads ETGVTQSPTHLIKTRGQQVTLRCSSQSGHNTVSWYQQALGQGPQFIFQYYREEENGRGNFPPRFSGLQFPNYSSELNVNALELDDSALYLCASSFGASIDEQFFGPGTRLTVL.

The chain links TRBV19 to TRBJ2-2, with TRBD1 matching 8 bases. V trimming: 9 bases; J trimming: 1 base; junction bases outside the gene matches: 1. The CDR3 is made up of 13 amino acids. Germline V lookup: CDR1 LNHDA, CDR2 SQIVND (reference sequence). CDR3 residues: CARGQVNTGELFF. The CDR3, as DNA: TGTGCCAGGGGACAGGTGAACACCGGGGAGCTGTTTTTT.

CDR3 sequence reads: CASSSGQASRTGELFF. The CDR3 DNA is TGTGCCAGCTCATCCGGACAGGCTTCGAGGACCGGGGAGCTGTTTTTT. The chain carries TRBV18 and TRBJ2-2, with 7 bases lining up with TRBD1. The trim removed 5 bases at V and 5 bases at J, leaving 11 bases unmatched. The CDR3 spans 16 residues. The germline CDR1 and CDR2 sequences are KGHSH and LQKENI.

The V call is TRBV7-2, the J call TRBJ1-2; D is perhaps TRBD1 (5 bases). This CDR3 is 13 amino acids long. In germline, CDR1 is SGHTA, CDR2 FQGNSA. Trimming cost V 3 bases and J 5 bases, with 10 bases left between them. The CDR3 protein is CASSFGTEYGYTF. The CDR3 DNA is TGTGCCAGCAGCTTCGGGACCGAATATGGCTACACCTTC.

V is TRBV7-6 and J is TRBJ1-5; 9 bases agree with TRBD1. Trimming cost V 5 bases and J 0 bases; bases outside gene matches: 5. This CDR3 has 16 amino acids. The germline gives CDR1 SGHVS, CDR2 FNYEAQ. CDR3 residues: CASSLWDRDSNQPQHF. CDR3 in DNA: TGTGCCAGCAGCCTCTGGGACAGGGATAGCAATCAGCCCCAGCATTTT. Using reference TRBV7-6 and TRBJ1-5 for the parts outside the CDR3, the full variable domain is GAGVSQSPRYKVTKRGQDVALRCDPISGHVSLYWYRQALGQGPEFLTYFNYEAQQDKSGLPNDRFSAERPEGSISTLTIQRTEQRDSAMYRCASSLWDRDSNQPQHFGDGTRLSIL.

Here the CDR3 reads CASSLEGDQTYGYTF. The CDR3 DNA sequence: TGTGCCAGCAGCTTGGAAGGGGACCAGACTTATGGCTACACCTTC. The chain uses TRBV5-8 and TRBJ1-2; D is possibly TRBD1 (5 bases). Germline V gives CDR1 SGHTS, CDR2 YDEGEE. With 0 bases removed from V and 5 bases from J, the gap between germline ends came to 14 bases. The CDR3 covers 15 residues.

The gene calls are TRBV19 and TRBJ2-1; D might be TRBD1 or TRBD2, each matching 6 bases. The CDR3 consists of 15 residues. Germline CDR1 reads LNHDA; CDR2 reads SQIVND (reference sequence). Trimming cost V 1 base and J 9 bases, with 16 bases left between them. The CDR3, as DNA: TGTGCCAGTAGTATAGGTTTCCGAGGGGGGTCTGAGCAGTTCTTC. Translating gives CASSIGFRGGSEQFF.

In its sample, this clone was seen a few times. This sequence joins TRBV5-1 and TRBJ1-1, with D uncertain. The CDR3 extends over 15 amino acids. V was cut by 6 bases and J by 1 base, with 16 bases left in between. Germline CDR1 reads SGHRS; CDR2 reads YFSETQ. CDR3: CASTWIGGQNTEAFF. Written as DNA, the CDR3 is TGCGCCAGCACTTGGATAGGAGGTCAGAACACTGAAGCTTTCTTT.

This clone was picked up one time. This rearrangement joins TRBV7-2 to TRBJ2-7; D is unclear. The CDR3 contains 12 residues. V lost 5 bases and J 3 bases, leaving 8 bases between the germline ends. Per the germline V gene, CDR1 is SGHTA and CDR2 is FQGNSA. Written as DNA, the CDR3 is TGTGCCAGCAGCCGGAACGGCTACGAGCAGTACTTC. Translation gives CASSRNGYEQYF.

This rearrangement joins TRBV4-3 to TRBJ2-5; D is unclear. Trimming stripped 0 bases from V and 2 bases from J, with 7 bases between. Germline V lookup: CDR1 LGHNA, CDR2 YSLEER. The CDR3 is made up of 14 amino acids. The CDR3 sequence is CASSQDWSQETQYF. In DNA form, the CDR3 reads TGCGCCAGCAGCCAAGATTGGTCACAAGAGACCCAGTACTTC.

CDR3 in amino acids: CASSLAGGLLETQYF. The CDR3 nucleotides are TGTGCCAGCAGTCTAGCGGGGGGGTTACTGGAGACCCAGTACTTC. The chain carries TRBV6-1 and TRBJ2-5, with TRBD2 matching over 12 bases. With V trimmed by 5 bases and J by 5 bases, 6 bases remained unmatched. Per germline, CDR1 MNHNS and CDR2 SASEGT. The CDR3 has 15 amino acids.

This clone was observed a handful of times. V usage is TRBV4-1 and J usage is TRBJ2-1, with 7 bases matching TRBD1. Germline V gene sequence: CDR1 MGHRA, CDR2 YSYEKL. This CDR3 has 13 amino acids. V was clipped by 4 bases and J by 6 bases; unmatched bases: 3. CDR3: CASSPRTGNEQFF. CDR3 sequence (DNA): TGCGCCAGCAGCCCCCGGACAGGCAATGAGCAGTTCTTC.

The sample holds a few counts of this clone. The rearrangement links TRBV4-1 to TRBJ2-5; D is ambiguous. Trimming took 3 bases from V and 5 from J, leaving 13 bases between them. The germline V gene has CDR1 MGHRA and CDR2 YSYEKL. The CDR3 covers 14 residues. CDR3 loop: CASSHNFLGETQYF. CDR3 bases: TGCGCCAGCAGCCACAACTTCTTGGGGGAGACCCAGTACTTC.

The chain employs TRBV5-1 and TRBJ1-4; D is perhaps TRBD1 (5 bases). The V gene lost 0 bases and the J gene lost 4 bases, with 10 bases spanning the gap. The CDR3 sequence is 15 residues long. In germline, CDR1 is SGHRS, CDR2 YFSETQ. The CDR3 nucleotides read TGCGCCAGCAGCTTGGTAGGGGAGAATAATGAAAAACTGTTTTTT. Translation: CASSLVGENNEKLFF. Variable domain in full (rest from reference TRBV5-1 and TRBJ1-4): KAGVTQTPRYLIKTRGQQVTLSCSPISGHRSVSWYQQTPGQGLQFLFEYFSETQRNKGNFPGRFSGRQFSNSRSEMNVSTLELGDSALYLCASSLVGENNEKLFFGSGTQLSVL.

CDR3: CASSGANNEQFF. CDR3 coding DNA: TGTGCCAGCAGTGGGGCAAACAATGAGCAGTTCTTC. The chain recombines TRBV2 with TRBJ2-1; D call uncertain. Germline loops: CDR1 SNHLY, CDR2 FYNNEI. V was shortened by 4 bases and J by 5 bases, with 6 bases between the two germline ends. The length of the CDR3 is 12 residues.

V gene TRBV28 combines with J gene TRBJ1-1; D perhaps matches TRBD1 (5 bases). The V end lost 6 bases, the J end lost 5 bases, and 10 bases lay between the germline ends. The V gene's germline CDR1 is MDHEN and CDR2 SYDVKM. CDR3 length equals 12 residues. CDR3 sequence reads: CASRGDRTEAFF. In DNA form, the CDR3 reads TGTGCCAGCAGAGGGGATCGTACTGAAGCTTTCTTT.

The rearrangement uses TRBV9 and TRBJ2-1; TRBD1 matches at 8 bases. J gave up 6 bases and V 4 bases, and 6 bases lay outside the gene matches. Germline loops: CDR1 SGDLS, CDR2 YYNGEE. The CDR3 is 14 residues long. CDR3 coding DNA: TGTGCCAGCAGCACGCGGGACAGGTTCAATGAGCAGTTCTTC. Amino acid sequence: CASSTRDRFNEQFF.

V and J are TRBV19 and TRBJ2-1, with D tentatively TRBD2 (7 bases). The ends were cut back, 3 bases at V and 5 bases at J, with 14 bases in the middle. Germline CDR1 is LNHDA and CDR2 is SQIVND (reference sequence). This CDR3 is built from 15 residues. This CDR3 reads CASSMGRGSHNEQFF. The CDR3 coding sequence is TGTGCCAGTAGTATGGGGAGGGGGTCACACAATGAGCAGTTCTTC. Drawing the rest from reference TRBV19 and TRBJ2-1, the complete variable domain is DGGITQSPKYLFRKEGQNVTLSCEQNLNHDAMYWYRQDPGQGLRLIYYSQIVNDFQKGDIAEGYSVSREKKESFPLTVTSAQKNPTAFYLCASSMGRGSHNEQFFGPGTRLTVL.

The rearrangement links TRBV4-2 to TRBJ2-1; 8 nucleotides line up with TRBD2. Trimming took 0 bases from V and 13 from J; bases not matched to a gene: 5. CDR1 and CDR2 (germline): LGHNA, YNFKEQ. The CDR3 is made up of 13 amino acids. CDR3 DNA: TGTGCCAGCAGCCAAGATCTAATAGCGGGACAGTTCTTC. It translates to CASSQDLIAGQFF.